Listed below are T cell receptor beta chains from one sample, sequenced in a study of blood T cell repertoires in COVID-19. TCRdb keeps only in-frame clones here, not all; method: immunoSEQ multiplex PCR. This table has 200,000 to 250,000 clones, 84% appearing once. The specimen sequenced was PBMCs or T cells enriched from blood (not recorded which). These receptors originate from a man aged 55 to 70 who had recovered from COVID-19. CDR3s include the opening cysteine and the closing phenylalanine or tryptophan. The D gene is left open where the match is weak. Clone size is not always given. Where it is, it says once, few, many or a class for expanded clones.

>NA|NA|TRBJ2-3|TRBV29-1
TGCAGCGTTGTCGGTCGGAGGGATACGCAGTATTTT
CSVVGRRDTQYF
>NA|TRBD1|TRBJ2-3|TRBV5-1
TGCGCCAGCAGCTTGGGACAGGGGGTGGGAGATACGCAGTATTTT
CASSLGQGVGDTQYF
>NA|TRBD2|TRBJ2-2|TRBV9
TGTGCCAGCAGCGTAGCGGGGGGGAACACCGGGGAGCTGTTTTTT
CASSVAGGNTGELFF
>once|TRBD1|TRBJ1-2|TRBV19
TGTGCCAGTAGTATACAGGGGGCAGGGGATGGCTACACCTTC
CASSIQGAGDGYTF
>NA|NA|TRBJ1-2|TRBV6-5
TGTGCCAGCAGTGACTCCAAATCGAGAGACTATGGCTACACCTTC
CASSDSKSRDYGYTF
>NA|NA|TRBJ1-1|TRBV6-6
TGTGCCAGCAGCGGACAGCTGGGCACTGAAGCTTTCTTT
CASSGQLGTEAFF
>NA|NA|TRBJ1-5|TRBV18
TGTGCCAGCTCATCAGGGGTGGGGCGAAATCAGCCCCAGCATTTT
CASSSGVGRNQPQHF
>NA|NA|TRBJ1-2|TRBV29-1
TGCAGCGTTGAAGATCTCGGTGGTCTCTATGGCTACACCTTC
CSVEDLGGLYGYTF
>NA|NA|TRBJ2-3|TRBV24-1
TGTGCCACCAGTGTAGTAACTCCGCGGGGTGGATTGCAGTATTTT
CATSVVTPRGGLQYF
>NA|NA|TRBJ1-4|TRBV5-1
TGCGCCAGCAGCTACGGTCCCGCCTCAACTAATGAAAAACTGTTTTTT
CASSYGPASTNEKLFF
>NA|NA|TRBJ2-3|TRBV19
TGTGCCAGTAGTAATCGAGCAGATACGCAGTATTTT
CASSNRADTQYF
>NA|NA|TRBJ2-5|TRBV19
TGTGCCAGTAGTATCTGGAGCCAAGAGACCCAGTACTTC
CASSIWSQETQYF
>NA|NA|TRBJ2-4|TRBV2
TGTGCCAGCAGCATCCCGCAGGGGGGCAAAAACATTCAGTACTTC
CASSIPQGGKNIQYF
>NA|TRBD1|TRBJ1-2|TRBV4-3
TGCGCCAGCAGCCCCTCCGCGACAGGGGGCCTCTCCTTC
CASSPSATGGLSF
>once|TRBD2|TRBJ2-3|TRBV19
TGTGCCAGTAGACAGACTAGCGCAGATACGCAGTATTTT
CASRQTSADTQYF
>NA|TRBD1|TRBJ2-5|TRBV5-1
TGCGCCAGCAGCGTAGGGACAGCACAAGAGACCCAGTACTTC
CASSVGTAQETQYF
>NA|NA|TRBJ1-1|TRBV7-2
TGTGCCAGCAGTAACAGCAATGAAGCTTTCTTT
CASSNSNEAFF
>NA|NA|TRBJ1-2|TRBV23-1
TGCGCCAGCAGTCAATCAGGGGTAGGCTATGGCTACACCTTC
CASSQSGVGYGYTF
>NA|NA|TRBJ2-7|TRBV18
TGTGCCAGCTCACCACCGGGGGGAATCTACGAGCAGTACTTC
CASSPPGGIYEQYF
>NA|NA|TRBJ2-1|TRBV5-1
TGCGCCAGCAGCTTTCGGGCTACGGGGAACTACAATGAGCAGTTCTTC
CASSFRATGNYNEQFF
>NA|NA|TRBJ1-2|TRBV3-1/TRBV3-2
TGTGCCAGCAGCCGCCTGTACGGACAAGCTAACTATGGCTACACCTTC
CASSRLYGQANYGYTF
>NA|TRBD2|TRBJ2-3|TRBV29-1
TGCAGCGTTGGGCTGGCTAGCGGGGGCACAGATACGCAGTATTTT
CSVGLASGGTDTQYF
>NA|NA|TRBJ2-3|TRBV29-1
TGCAGCGTTGCGGTGGCAGGGGGGGATACGCAGTATTTT
CSVAVAGGDTQYF
>NA|NA|TRBJ1-6|TRBV14
TGTGCCAGCAGCCAAGTAACCCCGTTGGAGGGGCGGAATTCACCCCTCCACTTT
CASSQVTPLEGRNSPLHF
>NA|NA|TRBJ1-1|TRBV7-9
TGTGCCAGCAGCTTAGTCTACAACACTGAAGCTTTCTTT
CASSLVYNTEAFF